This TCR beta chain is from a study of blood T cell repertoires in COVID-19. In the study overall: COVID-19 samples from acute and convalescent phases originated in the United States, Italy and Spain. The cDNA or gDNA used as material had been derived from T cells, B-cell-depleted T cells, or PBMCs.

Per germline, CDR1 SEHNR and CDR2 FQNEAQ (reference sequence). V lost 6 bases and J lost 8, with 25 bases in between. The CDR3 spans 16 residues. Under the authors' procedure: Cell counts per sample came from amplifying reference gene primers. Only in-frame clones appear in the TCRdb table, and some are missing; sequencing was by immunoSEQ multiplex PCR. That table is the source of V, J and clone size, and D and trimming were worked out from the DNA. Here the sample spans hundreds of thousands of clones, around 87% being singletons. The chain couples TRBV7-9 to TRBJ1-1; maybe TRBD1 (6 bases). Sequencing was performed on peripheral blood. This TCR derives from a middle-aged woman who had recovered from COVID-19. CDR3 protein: CASSPRASQGEWEAFF. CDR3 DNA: TGTGCCAGCAGTCCACGGGCTTCACAGGGTGAGTGGGAAGCTTTCTTT.